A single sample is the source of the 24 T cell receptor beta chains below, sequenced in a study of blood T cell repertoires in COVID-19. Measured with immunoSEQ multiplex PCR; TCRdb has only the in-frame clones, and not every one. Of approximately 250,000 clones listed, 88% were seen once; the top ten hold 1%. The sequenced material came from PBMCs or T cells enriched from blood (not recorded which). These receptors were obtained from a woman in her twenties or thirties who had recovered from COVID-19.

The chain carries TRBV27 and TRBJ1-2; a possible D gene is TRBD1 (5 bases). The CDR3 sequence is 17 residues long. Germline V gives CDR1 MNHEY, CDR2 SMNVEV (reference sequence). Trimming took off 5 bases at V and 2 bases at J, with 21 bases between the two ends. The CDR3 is CASSPRDGRDWNYGYTF. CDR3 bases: TGTGCCAGCAGTCCCCGAGACGGTAGGGACTGGAACTATGGCTACACCTTC.

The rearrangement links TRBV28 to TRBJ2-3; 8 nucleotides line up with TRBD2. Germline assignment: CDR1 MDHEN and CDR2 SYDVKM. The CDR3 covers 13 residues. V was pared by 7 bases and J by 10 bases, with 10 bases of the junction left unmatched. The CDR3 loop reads CASNWGTSQAQYF. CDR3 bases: TGTGCCAGCAACTGGGGGACTAGTCAGGCGCAGTATTTT.

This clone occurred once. CDR3 region: CASSPIRDRGSYEQYF. DNA of the CDR3: TGTGCCAGCTCACCAATAAGGGACAGGGGGTCCTACGAGCAGTACTTC. The chain has TRBV18 and TRBJ2-7, with 11 bases that match TRBD1. This CDR3 has 16 amino acids. The V segment lost 2 bases and the J segment 1 base; nucleotides outside the gene matches: 4. Germline CDR1 KGHSH, CDR2 LQKENI.

CDR3 region: CASSYSIQTPLHF. The DNA for the CDR3 is TGTGCCAGCAGTTACTCGATTCAGACACCCCTCCACTTT. This sequence joins TRBV6-5 and TRBJ1-6; D is unresolved. Germline-derived CDR1 and CDR2 are MNHEY and SVGAGI. The CDR3 covers 13 residues. V lost 0 bases to trimming and J lost 11 bases, with 8 bases between them.

Here the CDR3 reads CASSLQREGTGELFF. The CDR3 DNA follows: TGTGCCAGCAGCCTTCAGCGGGAGGGGACCGGGGAGCTGTTTTTT. This chain links TRBV14 with TRBJ2-2, with 10 nucleotides matching TRBD2. The CDR3 is 15 residues long. Germline CDR1 and CDR2: SGHDN and FVKESK. The V segment lost 4 bases and the J segment 5 bases; nucleotides outside the gene matches: 4.

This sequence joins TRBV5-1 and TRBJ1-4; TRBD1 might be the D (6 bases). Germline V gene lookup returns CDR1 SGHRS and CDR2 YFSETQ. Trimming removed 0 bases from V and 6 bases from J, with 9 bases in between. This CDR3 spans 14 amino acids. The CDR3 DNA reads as TGCGCCAGCAGCTTGGGGGCAGGGGATGAAAAACTGTTTTTT. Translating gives CASSLGAGDEKLFF.

The CDR3 loop is CASSARTDTQYF. DNA of the CDR3: TGTGCCAGCAGCGCCCGGACAGATACGCAGTATTTT. The rearrangement uses TRBV9 and TRBJ2-3, with D hard to call. The germline gives CDR1 SGDLS, CDR2 YYNGEE. The CDR3 runs to 12 residues. The V gene lost 3 bases and the J gene lost 3 bases, with 5 bases spanning the gap.

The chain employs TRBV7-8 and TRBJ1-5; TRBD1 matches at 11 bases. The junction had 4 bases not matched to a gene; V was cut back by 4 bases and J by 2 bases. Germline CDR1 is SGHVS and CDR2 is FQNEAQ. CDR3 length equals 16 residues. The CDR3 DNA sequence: TGTGCCAGCAGCTCGGACAGGGGGCAAGGCAATCAGCCCCAGCATTTT. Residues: CASSSDRGQGNQPQHF.

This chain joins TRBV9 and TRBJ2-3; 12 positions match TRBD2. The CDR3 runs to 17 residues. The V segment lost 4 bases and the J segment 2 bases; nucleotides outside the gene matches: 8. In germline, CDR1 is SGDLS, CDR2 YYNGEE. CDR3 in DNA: TGTGCCAGCAGCCAAAGCCTAGCGGGGGGGAACACAGATACGCAGTATTTT. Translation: CASSQSLAGGNTDTQYF.

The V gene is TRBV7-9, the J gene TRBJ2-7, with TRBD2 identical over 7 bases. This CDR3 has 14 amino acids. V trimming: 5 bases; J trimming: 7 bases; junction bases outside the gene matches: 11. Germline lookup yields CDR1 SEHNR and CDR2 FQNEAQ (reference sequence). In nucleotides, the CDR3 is TGTGCCAGCAGCCGGGGGGAGGGAATAACGGAGCAGTACTTC. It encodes CASSRGEGITEQYF.

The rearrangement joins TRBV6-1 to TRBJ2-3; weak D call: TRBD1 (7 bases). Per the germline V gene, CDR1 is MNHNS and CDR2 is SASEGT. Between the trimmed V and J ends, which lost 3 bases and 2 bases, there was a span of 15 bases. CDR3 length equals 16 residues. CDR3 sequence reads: CASSDLQGTLTDTQYF. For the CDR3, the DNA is TGTGCCAGCAGTGACCTACAGGGGACTCTCACAGATACGCAGTATTTT.

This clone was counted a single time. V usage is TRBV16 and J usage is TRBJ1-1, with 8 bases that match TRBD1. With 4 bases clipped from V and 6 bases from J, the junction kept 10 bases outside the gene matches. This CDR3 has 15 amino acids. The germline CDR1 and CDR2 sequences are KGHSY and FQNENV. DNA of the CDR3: TGTGCCAGCAGCCCGAGGACAGGGAAATCGGCTGAAGCTTTCTTT. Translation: CASSPRTGKSAEAFF.

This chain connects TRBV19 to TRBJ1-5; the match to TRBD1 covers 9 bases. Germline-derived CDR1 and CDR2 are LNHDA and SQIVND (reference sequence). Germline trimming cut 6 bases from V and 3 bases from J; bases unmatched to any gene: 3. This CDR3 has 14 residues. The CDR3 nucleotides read TGTGCCAGTAGCAGGACAGGGGTCAATCAGCCCCAGCATTTT. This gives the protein CASSRTGVNQPQHF.

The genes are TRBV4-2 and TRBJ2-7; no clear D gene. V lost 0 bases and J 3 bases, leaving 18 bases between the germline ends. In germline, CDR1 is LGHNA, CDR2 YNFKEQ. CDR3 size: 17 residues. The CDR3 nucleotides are TGTGCCAGCAGCCAAGATGCGCGAACTATCACTTTCTACGAGCAGTACTTC. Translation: CASSQDARTITFYEQYF.

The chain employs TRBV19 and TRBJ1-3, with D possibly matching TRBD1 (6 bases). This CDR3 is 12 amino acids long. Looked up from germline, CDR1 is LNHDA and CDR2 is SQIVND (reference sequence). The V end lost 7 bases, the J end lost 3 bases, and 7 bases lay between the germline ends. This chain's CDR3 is CASMTGGNTIYF. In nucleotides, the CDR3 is TGTGCCAGTATGACAGGTGGAAACACCATATATTTT.

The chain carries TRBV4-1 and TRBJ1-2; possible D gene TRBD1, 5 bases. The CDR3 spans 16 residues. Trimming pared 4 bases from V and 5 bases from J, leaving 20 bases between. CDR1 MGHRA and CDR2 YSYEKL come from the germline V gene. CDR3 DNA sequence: TGCGCCAGCAGCCTAGGTGGGAGGGGACCCCCTTATGGCTACACCTTC. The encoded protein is CASSLGGRGPPYGYTF.

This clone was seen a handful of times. This chain's CDR3 is CASSWDREKAFF. CDR3 DNA: TGTGCCAGCAGTTGGGACAGGGAGAAGGCTTTCTTT. J is TRBJ1-1 and V is TRBV7-3, with TRBD1 matching 9 bases. Germline-derived CDR1 and CDR2 are SGHTA and FQGTGA. The CDR3 has 12 amino acids. Trimming at V came to 6 bases and at J to 11 bases, leaving 7 bases not matched to a gene. The whole variable domain, filled in from reference TRBV7-3 and TRBJ1-1, reads GAGVSQTPSNKVTEKGKYVELRCDPISGHTALYWYRQSLGQGPEFLIYFQGTGAADDSGLPNDRFFAVRPEGSVSTLKIQRTERGDSAVYLCASSWDREKAFFGQGTRLTVV.

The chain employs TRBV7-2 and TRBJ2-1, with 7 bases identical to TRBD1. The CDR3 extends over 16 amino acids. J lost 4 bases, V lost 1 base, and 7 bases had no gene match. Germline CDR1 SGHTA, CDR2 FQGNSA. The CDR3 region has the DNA TGTGCCAGCAGCTTAGGATGGGGACAGCAATACAATGAGCAGTTCTTC. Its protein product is CASSLGWGQQYNEQFF.

CDR3 protein: CASSPPNLNEQFF. In DNA form, the CDR3 reads TGCGCCAGCAGCCCCCCTAACTTAAATGAGCAGTTCTTC. The chain recombines TRBV4-3 with TRBJ2-1; D is uncertain. The CDR3 consists of 13 residues. CDR1 and CDR2 from the germline V gene are LGHNA and YSLEER. Trimming shortened V by 4 bases and J by 7 bases, and 11 bases separated the two germline ends.

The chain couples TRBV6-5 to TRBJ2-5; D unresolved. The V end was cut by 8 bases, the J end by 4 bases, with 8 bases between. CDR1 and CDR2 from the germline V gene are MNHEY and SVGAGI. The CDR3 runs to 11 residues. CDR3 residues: CASRLLETQYF. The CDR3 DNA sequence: TGTGCCAGCCGCTTACTAGAGACCCAGTACTTC.

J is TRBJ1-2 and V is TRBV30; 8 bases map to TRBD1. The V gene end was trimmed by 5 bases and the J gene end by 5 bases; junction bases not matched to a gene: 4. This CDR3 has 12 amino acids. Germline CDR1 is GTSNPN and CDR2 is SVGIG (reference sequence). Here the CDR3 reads CAWDRGRYGYTF. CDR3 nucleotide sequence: TGTGCCTGGGACAGGGGAAGGTATGGCTACACCTTC. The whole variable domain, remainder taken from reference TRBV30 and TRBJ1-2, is SQTIHQWPATLVQPVGSPLSLECTVEGTSNPNLYWYRQAAGRGLQLLFYSVGIGQISSEVPQNLSASRPQDRQFILSSKKLLLSDSGFYLCAWDRGRYGYTFGSGTRLTVV.

For the CDR3, the DNA is TGCAGCGTTGAGGGACAGGGTAACTACGAGCAGTACTTC. Its translation is CSVEGQGNYEQYF. This chain connects TRBV29-1 to TRBJ2-7, with TRBD1 identical over 9 bases. V shed 3 bases, J shed 3 bases, and the junction held 3 bases outside the gene matches. This CDR3 is 13 amino acids long. Germline V gives CDR1 SQVTM, CDR2 ANQGSEA.

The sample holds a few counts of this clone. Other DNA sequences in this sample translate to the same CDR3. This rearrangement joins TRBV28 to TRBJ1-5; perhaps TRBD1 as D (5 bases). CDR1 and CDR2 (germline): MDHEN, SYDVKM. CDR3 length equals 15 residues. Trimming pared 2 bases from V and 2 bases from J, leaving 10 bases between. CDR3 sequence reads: CASSLLRGGNQPQHF. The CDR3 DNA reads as TGTGCCAGCAGTTTACTCCGGGGGGGCAATCAGCCCCAGCATTTT. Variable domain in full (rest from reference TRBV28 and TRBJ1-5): DVKVTQSSRYLVKRTGEKVFLECVQDMDHENMFWYRQDPGLGLRLIYFSYDVKMKEKGDIPEGYSVSREKKERFSLILESASTNQTSMYLCASSLLRGGNQPQHFGDGTRLSIL.

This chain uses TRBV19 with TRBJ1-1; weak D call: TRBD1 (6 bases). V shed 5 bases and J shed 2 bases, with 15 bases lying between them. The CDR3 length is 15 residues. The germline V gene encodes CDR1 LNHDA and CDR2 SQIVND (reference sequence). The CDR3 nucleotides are TGTGCCAGTAGTCCGTCAGGGGTTAGAAACACTGAAGCTTTCTTT. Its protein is CASSPSGVRNTEAFF. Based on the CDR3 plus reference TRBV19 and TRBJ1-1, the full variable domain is DGGITQSPKYLFRKEGQNVTLSCEQNLNHDAMYWYRQDPGQGLRLIYYSQIVNDFQKGDIAEGYSVSREKKESFPLTVTSAQKNPTAFYLCASSPSGVRNTEAFFGQGTRLTVV.